This record looks at one T cell receptor beta chain sequence and its context. Its target is unknown. The data were obtained in a study of tissue T cells after allogeneic stem cell transplantation. Study-level points and caveats: Few T cell clones were shared across patients, but motif clusters showed tissue-specific shared signatures.

With 0 bases clipped from V and 6 bases from J, the junction kept 8 bases outside the gene matches. The length of the CDR3 is 16 residues. Per germline, CDR1 LGHDT and CDR2 YNNKEL (reference sequence). This table comes from immunoSEQ multiplex PCR, and its TCRdb copy is limited to in-frame clones, with some not included. The table has 960 or so clones, 80% to 95% seen once. The material was spleen tissue, obtained at autopsy. V is TRBV3-1 (or the pseudogene TRBV3-2) and J is TRBJ2-1; 7 nucleotides match TRBD2. This sequence was found in a male patient of 60 years or more with steroid-refractory graft-versus-host disease after an allogeneic stem cell transplant. Some T cells could come from the graft donor. Here the CDR3 reads CASSQDSGGVVNEQFF. The CDR3 nucleotides read TGTGCCAGCAGCCAAGATTCGGGGGGTGTGGTCAATGAGCAGTTCTTC.